This T cell receptor (beta chain) is from a study of OX40 agonist ivuxolimab in advanced cancers. Comments on this clone: Its antigen is still unknown.

Only in-frame clones appear in the TCRdb table, and some are missing; sequencing was by immunoSEQ multiplex PCR. The table lists tens of thousands of clones, roughly 88% of them singletons. Study conclusions and caveats: Averaging showed that CD8+ T cells had more expanded clones than CD4+ did.

Germline V gene data show CDR1 as SGHRS and CDR2 as YFSETQ. Unmatched junction bases numbered 5, after V lost 5 bases and J lost 0 bases. This CDR3 is 15 amino acids long. The sequence was obtained from an adult with an advanced solid tumor such as melanoma, head and neck, liver or kidney cancer. The sample was CD4+ or CD8+ T cells sorted from blood, taken in a trial of the OX40 agonist ivuxolimab. V gene TRBV5-1 combines with J gene TRBJ2-5, with 9 bases identical to TRBD2. The CDR3 sequence is CASSIASGNQETQYF. Written as DNA, the CDR3 is TGCGCCAGCAGTATTGCTAGCGGGAACCAAGAGACCCAGTACTTC.